The rows below give T cell receptor beta chains drawn from one sample of a study of cytomegalovirus exposure and HLA in healthy donors. Some clones are missing from TCRdb's copy, which holds only in-frame ones; the method was immunoSEQ multiplex PCR. The repertoire holds over 150,000 clones, with roughly 77% as singletons. Sequenced input: PBMCs. The receptors originated from a man aged 30 to 45 in good health and CMV-seropositive. CDR3s include the opening cysteine and the closing phenylalanine or tryptophan. The D gene is left open where the match is weak. Some rows have no size entry. The others give once, few or many, or a class for an expanded clone.

d_call j_call v_call clone_size cdr3_nt cdr3_aa
- TRBJ1-2 TRBV5-1 - TGCGCCAGCAGCTCTGGTCCGGGACTGATCCTCTTCGGCTACACCTTC CASSSGPGLILFGYTF
TRBD1 TRBJ2-7 TRBV5-6 - TGTGCCAGCAGCTCCAACGGACAGGGGTTCTCCTACGAGCAGTACTTC CASSSNGQGFSYEQYF
- TRBJ1-2 TRBV14 - TGTGCCAGCAGCCAAGCTCCTGGGGGGGCCCTATCTGGCTACACCTTC CASSQAPGGALSGYTF
- TRBJ2-1 TRBV5-1 - TGCGCCAGCAGCCCATTACAGGGGGGGACCTACAATGAGCAGTTCTTC CASSPLQGGTYNEQFF
TRBD2 TRBJ2-3 TRBV5-1 - TGCGCCAGCAGCTTCTCGGGGGGGCAAGATACGCAGTATTTT CASSFSGGQDTQYF
TRBD1 TRBJ2-5 TRBV5-4 - TGTGCCAGCAGTAGAGACAGGGTGGGGCAAGAGACCCAGTACTTC CASSRDRVGQETQYF
- TRBJ2-7 TRBV27 - TGTGCCAGCAGTTTTAAGGAGGGAGCGATCTACGAGCAGTACTTC CASSFKEGAIYEQYF
- TRBJ2-3 TRBV4-3 - TGCGCCAGCAGCCAAGGCAACTTCGGGAGTGCGGATACGCAGTATTTT CASSQGNFGSADTQYF
TRBD1 TRBJ2-3 TRBV27 - TGTGCCAGCAGTTCGTTAAAGACAGGGGGCATAACAGATACGCAGTATTTT CASSSLKTGGITDTQYF
TRBD1 TRBJ2-5 TRBV18 - TGTGCCAGCTCACCCCTAACAAGACAGGGAGAGACCCAGTACTTC CASSPLTRQGETQYF
- TRBJ1-6 TRBV19 - TGTGCCACCAGCGGGCTGCCGAATTCACCCCTCCACTTT CATSGLPNSPLHF
TRBD1 TRBJ2-5 TRBV25-1 - TGTGCCAGCAGTGAGGCGACAGGGTGGTTCGAGACCCAGTACTTC CASSEATGWFETQYF
- TRBJ2-7 TRBV7-2 - TGTGCCAGCAGCTCCGTGGCGGACTACGAGCAGTACTTC CASSSVADYEQYF
TRBD2 TRBJ2-1 TRBV13 - TGTGCCAGCAGCTTAGGTCGGGGGGACAATGAGCAGTTCTTC CASSLGRGDNEQFF
- TRBJ2-7 TRBV6-1 - TGTGCCAGCAGGCTTAGGGGTGAGCAGTACTTC CASRLRGEQYF
TRBD1 TRBJ2-7 TRBV7-8 - TGTGCCAGCAGGGAGTACAGGGGCTCCTCCGAGCAGTACTTC CASREYRGSSEQYF
TRBD1 TRBJ1-1 TRBV19 few TGTGCCAGTAGTCCGGGACAGGGTCGTAACACTGAAGCTTTCTTT CASSPGQGRNTEAFF
- TRBJ1-4 TRBV9 - TGTGCCAGCAGCGTAGCCGGGGCTAATGAAAAACTGTTTTTT CASSVAGANEKLFF
TRBD2 TRBJ2-7 TRBV4-1 - TGCGCCAGCAGCCAACCCACTGCCGGGGGGGCCTACGAGCAGTACTTC CASSQPTAGGAYEQYF
- TRBJ1-5 TRBV6-5 - TGTGCCAGCAGTTATGGGAGGGATCAGCCCCAGCATTTT CASSYGRDQPQHF
TRBD1 TRBJ2-2 TRBV11-1 - TGTGCCAGCAGCCGCGGCGGCGGTGGGACAGGGACCGGGGAGCTGTTTTTT CASSRGGGGTGTGELFF
- TRBJ2-7 TRBV7-9 - TGTGCCAGCAGCTTAGCGGCTCACGAGCAGTACTTC CASSLAAHEQYF
TRBD1 TRBJ2-7 TRBV7-9 - TGTGCCAGCAGCTACCCGGGACAGGGGACGGAGCAGTACTTC CASSYPGQGTEQYF
- TRBJ2-1 TRBV30 once TGTGCCTGGAGTAAGGGGAATGAGCAGTTCTTC CAWSKGNEQFF
- TRBJ2-5 TRBV6-6 once TGTGCCAGCAACAGCCTAGAGACCCAGTACTTC CASNSLETQYF
TRBD1 TRBJ1-3 TRBV11-2 - TGTGCCAGCAGCCAAGCAGGGGGCGAAAGAAACACCATATATTTT CASSQAGGERNTIYF
- TRBJ1-2 TRBV30 - TGTGCCTGGAGTCCACGGGACTATGGCTACACCTTC CAWSPRDYGYTF
TRBD1 TRBJ2-7 TRBV10-3 - TGTGCCATCAGTGAGGGCAGGGGGAGAGCCTACGAGCAGTACTTC CAISEGRGRAYEQYF
TRBD2 TRBJ2-3 TRBV2 - TGTGCCAGCAGTTCCGGACTAGCCACAGATACGCAGTATTTT CASSSGLATDTQYF
- TRBJ2-7 TRBV27 few TGTGCCAGCAGGACTAGTTCCTCCTACGAGCAGTACTTC CASRTSSSYEQYF
- TRBJ1-2 TRBV28 - TGTGCCAGCAGTTCACAAAGGACAGATATCCCCTATGGCTACACCTTC CASSSQRTDIPYGYTF
- TRBJ1-1 TRBV29-1 - TGCAGCGTTGGCGAGAACACTGAAGCTTTCTTT CSVGENTEAFF
TRBD1 TRBJ2-1 TRBV11-2 - TGTGCCAGCAGCCCGGACAGGGTGGGCTACAATGAGCAGTTCTTC CASSPDRVGYNEQFF
- TRBJ1-2 TRBV9 - TGTGCCAGCAGCCTCCGTATGTCGGGAGCGGGCTACACCTTC CASSLRMSGAGYTF
TRBD1 TRBJ1-2 TRBV13 - TGTGCCAGCAGCCGTGAACAGGGGGTTGACTATGGCTACACCTTC CASSREQGVDYGYTF
TRBD2 TRBJ2-3 TRBV18 - TGTGCCAGCTCAGCCTCGGGAGGGGGATCAGATACGCAGTATTTT CASSASGGGSDTQYF
- TRBJ2-5 TRBV15 - TGTGCCACCAGCAGCCGGTATAGCGGACCCCAAGAGACCCAGTACTTC CATSSRYSGPQETQYF
TRBD2 TRBJ2-3 TRBV27 - TGTGCCACCTCTTTGGCGGGGGTCGGCACAGATACGCAGTATTTT CATSLAGVGTDTQYF
- TRBJ2-7 TRBV28 - TGTGCCAGCAGTCCCCCAGGGGTTGTATACGAGCAGTACTTC CASSPPGVVYEQYF
TRBD1 TRBJ1-4 TRBV27 - TGTGCCAGCACCCCCCTCCCGGGACAGGGTGAAAAACTGTTTTTT CASTPLPGQGEKLFF
TRBD1 TRBJ2-5 TRBV27 - TGTGCCAGCAGTTTATCGAGACAGGGGGGAGAGACCCAGTACTTC CASSLSRQGGETQYF
- TRBJ2-7 TRBV28 - TGTGCCAGCATCTACACGGGGTCCTACGAGCAGTACTTC CASIYTGSYEQYF
- TRBJ2-3 TRBV30 - TGTGCCTGGTCAGAGGGGGTGACAGATACGCAGTATTTT CAWSEGVTDTQYF
TRBD1 TRBJ2-7 TRBV27 - TGTGCCAGCAGGACAGGGGGAGGGTACGAGCAGTACTTC CASRTGGGYEQYF
- TRBJ2-7 TRBV2 - TGTGCCAGCAGTGAAGGTTTGATAGGGGGCGAGCAGTACTTC CASSEGLIGGEQYF
TRBD2 TRBJ2-1 TRBV7-9 - TGTGCCAGCAGCTTAAAAACCGGACTAGCGAGGAATGAGCAGTTCTTC CASSLKTGLARNEQFF
- TRBJ2-5 TRBV27 - TGTGCCAGCAGTTTATCCCCTACGCCCGGAGAGACCCAGTACTTC CASSLSPTPGETQYF
- TRBJ2-7 TRBV11-2 - TGTGCCAGCAGCTTAGGGGTTGCGGGGACCTACGAGCAGTACTTC CASSLGVAGTYEQYF
TRBD1 TRBJ1-3 TRBV10-2 - TGCGCCAGCAAAGGCCAAAAACGGGACAGGCACCAGCAGCATGGAAACACCATATATTTT CASKGQKRDRHQQHGNTIYF
- TRBJ2-1 TRBV6-5 - TGTGCCAGCAGTTACTTGGCCAGGGGTCGAAATGAGCAGTTCTTC CASSYLARGRNEQFF
- TRBJ2-7 TRBV10-3 - TGTGCCATCAGTGTAGTCTCAGGTTTTTGGGGGGTTGACGAGCAGTACTTC CAISVVSGFWGVDEQYF
- TRBJ1-3 TRBV7-9 - TGTGCCAGCAGCTTAGAACCACAGGGAGAAGTATATTTT CASSLEPQGEVYF
- TRBJ1-6 TRBV2 - TGTGCCAGCAGTGAAGCGCCATTTCAAAGCTCACCCCTCCACTTT CASSEAPFQSSPLHF
- TRBJ1-2 TRBV19 - TGTGCCAGTAGTTCCCCGACGAAAATAAGGGGCTATGGCTACACCTTC CASSSPTKIRGYGYTF
- TRBJ1-4 TRBV7-9 - TGTGCCAGCAGCTTACGAGGGCCTGAAAAACTGTTTTTT CASSLRGPEKLFF
- TRBJ2-7 TRBV4-1 - TGCGCCAGCAGCCAAGTGGGGGGTTCCTACGAGCAGTACTTC CASSQVGGSYEQYF
- TRBJ2-3 TRBV4-1 - TGCGCCAGCAGCCAAGATGGCGGGGGCGGAGATACGCAGTATTTT CASSQDGGGGDTQYF
- TRBJ1-5 TRBV27 - TGTGCCAGCAGCCCACCCGGGTTTCAGCCCCAGCATTTT CASSPPGFQPQHF
TRBD1 TRBJ2-7 TRBV4-1 - TGCGCCAGCAGCCAAGTCTCAGGGGGAACCTACGAGCAGTACTTC CASSQVSGGTYEQYF
- TRBJ2-1 TRBV25-1 - TGTGCCAGCAGTGAGGGCATTTACAATGAGCAGTTCTTC CASSEGIYNEQFF